The 17 T cell receptor beta chains below come from one sample, sequenced in a study of T cell responses to AZD1222 COVID-19 vaccine. Sequencing was performed with immunoSEQ multiplex PCR; in TCRdb, only in-frame clones are kept and a portion is missing. Among fewer than 100,000 clones listed, around 87% were seen once. The sample was peripheral blood, taken on day 0 of AZD1222 vaccination. These receptor sequences come from an adult in good health.

The genes are TRBV5-6 and TRBJ2-5, with TRBD1 as a possible D gene (6 bases). Trimming shortened V by 0 bases and J by 5 bases, and 14 bases separated the two germline ends. CDR1 is SGHDT and CDR2 is YYEEEE in the germline V gene. The CDR3 extends over 15 amino acids. The CDR3 loop is CASSLGPGDMETQYF. In nucleotides, the CDR3 is TGTGCCAGCAGCTTGGGTCCAGGGGATATGGAGACCCAGTACTTC.

The V call is TRBV7-2, the J call TRBJ2-5, with 7 bases matching TRBD2. Trimming cost V 2 bases and J 4 bases; bases outside gene matches: 7. CDR3 length: 15 residues. Germline V gene sequence: CDR1 SGHTA, CDR2 FQGNSA. For the CDR3, the DNA is TGTGCCAGCAGCTTACGTAGCGGGTCCGGAGAGACCCAGTACTTC. Protein product: CASSLRSGSGETQYF.

The chain employs TRBV7-2 and TRBJ2-3; tentatively, D is TRBD2 (7 bases). V was clipped by 5 bases and J by 0 bases, with 18 bases between them. This CDR3 spans 17 amino acids. CDR1 and CDR2 from the germline V gene are SGHTA and FQGNSA. This CDR3 reads CASSTKGGGTSTDTQYF. In DNA, the CDR3 is TGTGCCAGCAGCACGAAGGGGGGGGGCACTAGCACAGATACGCAGTATTTT.

The sample holds one count of this clone. The junction does not match germline at one end; this may be a read error. The chain has TRBV7-9 and TRBJ2-3; D possibly matches TRBD1 or TRBD2 (6 bases each). Germline-derived CDR1 and CDR2 are SEHNR and FQNEAQ (reference sequence). The CDR3 length is 14 residues. The CDR3 spells CASTLGGLIDTQYF. CDR3 in DNA: TGTGCCAGCACCTTAGGGGGGCTCATAGATACGCAGTATTTT.

The V call is TRBV5-5, the J call TRBJ2-5, with D possibly being TRBD1 (6 bases). V was trimmed by 5 bases and J by 2 bases, leaving 19 bases between them. The CDR3 spans 16 residues. In germline, CDR1 is SGHKS, CDR2 YYEKEE (reference sequence). In nucleotides, the CDR3 is TGTGCCAGCAGTTCATTAACAGGGCGGTGGCAAGAGACCCAGTACTTC. Its protein is CASSSLTGRWQETQYF.

The CDR3 is CASSFMQLLGANEKLFF. CDR3 sequence (DNA): TGTGCCAGCAGCTTCATGCAGCTCCTAGGGGCTAATGAAAAACTGTTTTTT. This sequence joins TRBV11-2 and TRBJ1-4; D may be TRBD1 (5 bases). From germline, CDR1 is SGHAT and CDR2 FQNNGV. Trimming pared 3 bases from V and 3 bases from J, leaving 17 bases between. This CDR3 is built from 17 residues.

The chain carries TRBV6-5 and TRBJ1-1; D might be TRBD1 (6 bases). The CDR3 sequence is 13 residues long. V was cut by 6 bases and J by 12 bases, with 20 bases left in between. Germline V lookup: CDR1 MNHEY, CDR2 SVGAGI. The chain's CDR3 is CASRPGVDRQSFF. CDR3 DNA: TGTGCCAGCAGGCCGGGTGTAGACAGGCAATCTTTCTTT.

This clone was detected only a few times. The chain links TRBV6-5 to TRBJ1-2, with D unresolved. V lost 0 bases and J lost 2, with 10 bases in between. Germline V gene lookup returns CDR1 MNHEY and CDR2 SVGAGI. This CDR3 contains 15 residues. CDR3 coding DNA: TGTGCCAGCAGTTACTCGACGGGATCCAACTATGGCTACACCTTC. Translated, it gives CASSYSTGSNYGYTF.

The chain links TRBV7-2 to TRBJ1-1; D remains unclear. The ends were cut back, 5 bases at V and 4 bases at J, with 17 bases in the middle. Germline V gene sequence: CDR1 SGHTA, CDR2 FQGNSA. This CDR3 has 15 residues. CDR3 bases: TGTGCCAGCAGCCTTGATAGTGGGGATGGCACTGAAGCTTTCTTT. Encoded protein: CASSLDSGDGTEAFF.

This rearrangement joins TRBV15 to TRBJ2-5; 7 bases fit TRBD2. J gave up 5 bases and V 4 bases, and 4 bases lay outside the gene matches. Germline V lookup: CDR1 LNHNV, CDR2 YYDKDF (reference sequence). The CDR3 is 13 residues long. The CDR3 DNA follows: TGTGCCACCAGCAAGACTAGCTGGGAGACCCAGTACTTC. Translated, it gives CATSKTSWETQYF.

The V and J genes are TRBV11-2 and TRBJ2-3; D is ambiguous. Germline values: CDR1 SGHAT, CDR2 FQNNGV. This CDR3 is built from 12 residues. V was cut by 5 bases and J by 2 bases, with 5 bases left in between. Here the CDR3 reads CASSPDTDTQYF. The CDR3 coding sequence is TGTGCCAGCAGCCCCGACACAGATACGCAGTATTTT.

The chain combines TRBV18 with TRBJ1-2, with D uncertain. Germline-derived CDR1 and CDR2 are KGHSH and LQKENI. Trimming took 1 base from V and 0 from J, leaving 15 bases between them. The CDR3 is 17 residues long. The CDR3 loop is CASSPLTGLWANYGYTF. The DNA for the CDR3 is TGTGCCAGCTCACCACTGACCGGCCTTTGGGCTAACTATGGCTACACCTTC.

The gene calls are TRBV18 and TRBJ1-5, with TRBD1 matching 7 bases. The CDR3 covers 16 residues. CDR1 KGHSH and CDR2 LQKENI come from the germline V gene. The J segment lost 3 bases and the V segment lost 4 bases, leaving 9 bases of the junction unmatched. For the CDR3, the DNA is TGTGCCAGCTCACGCCAGGGGGGTCTTACCAATCAGCCCCAGCATTTT. As protein: CASSRQGGLTNQPQHF.

The count of this clone is one. The chain joins TRBV11-1 to TRBJ1-1, with D possibly matching TRBD1 (5 bases). The germline V gene encodes CDR1 SGHAT and CDR2 FQDESV (reference sequence). V lost 6 bases, J lost 0 bases, and 11 bases lay in between. The CDR3 is 14 amino acids. CDR3 in DNA: TGTGCCAGCAGTCTGCAGGGAGTGAACACTGAAGCTTTCTTT. It encodes CASSLQGVNTEAFF.

This chain connects TRBV6-6 to TRBJ1-3; 8 bases match TRBD1. CDR1 is MNHNY and CDR2 is SVGAGI in the germline V gene (reference sequence). The CDR3 runs 17 residues. V was clipped by 5 bases and J by 3 bases; unmatched bases: 12. The CDR3 sequence is CASSRNRGQVYGNTIYF. CDR3 DNA: TGTGCCAGCAGTCGAAACCGGGGACAGGTTTATGGAAACACCATATATTTT.

This chain links TRBV20-1 with TRBJ2-1; D is unresolved. Germline CDR1 is DFQATT and CDR2 is SNEGSKA (reference sequence). CDR3 length: 10 amino acids. The V end was cut by 6 bases, the J end by 7 bases, with 7 bases between. CDR3 sequence reads: CSAKENEQFF. DNA for the CDR3: TGCAGTGCCAAGGAGAATGAGCAGTTCTTC.

This clone was observed at least ten times. The genes are TRBV7-9 and TRBJ1-2, with 7 bases that match TRBD1. CDR3 length equals 13 residues. Per the germline V gene, CDR1 is SEHNR and CDR2 is FQNEAQ (reference sequence). The V segment lost 4 bases and the J segment 14 bases; nucleotides outside the gene matches: 13. CDR3 in amino acids: CASSYGAPTGETF. For the CDR3, the DNA is TGTGCCAGCAGCTACGGCGCCCCCACAGGGGAAACCTTC.